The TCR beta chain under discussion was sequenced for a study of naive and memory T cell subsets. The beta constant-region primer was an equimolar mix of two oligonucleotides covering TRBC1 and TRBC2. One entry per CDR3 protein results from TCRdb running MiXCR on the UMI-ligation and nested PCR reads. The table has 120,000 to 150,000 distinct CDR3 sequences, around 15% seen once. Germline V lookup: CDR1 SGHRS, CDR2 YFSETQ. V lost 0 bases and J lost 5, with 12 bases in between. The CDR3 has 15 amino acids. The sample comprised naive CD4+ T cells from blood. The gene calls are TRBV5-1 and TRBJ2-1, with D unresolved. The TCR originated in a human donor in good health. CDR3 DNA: TGCGCCAGCAGCTTGGTTAGAACTGGCGACAATGAGCAGTTCTTC. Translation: CASSLVRTGDNEQFF.